These 8 T cell receptor beta chains were sequenced from one sample in a study of T cells in Graves' hyperthyroidism and ophthalmopathy. Authors of the study amplified TCR beta CDR3 regions from RNA transcripts. The HTBI set primed first-round TCR CDR3 RT-PCR. Each CDR3 protein is one row after TCRdb ran MiXCR on the multiplex PCR reads. The repertoire includes a few hundred thousand distinct CDR3 sequences, roughly 45% of them detected once, and about two fifths sits in the top ten. Specimen: peripheral blood or thyroid tissue (not recorded which). Receptors were obtained from an adult woman with Graves' disease, either hyperthyroidism or ophthalmopathy (not recorded which).

In regard to this clonotype: One base away lies a much larger clone, so this may be a sequencing read error. This chain connects TRBV7-8 to TRBJ1-1; D remains ambiguous. The CDR3 totals 14 residues. Germline values: CDR1 SGHVS, CDR2 FQNEAQ. The CDR3 sequence: CASSQAAGNTEAFF. The CDR3 DNA follows: TGCGCCAGCAGCCAAGCGGCGGGGAACACTGAAGCTTTCTTT. Based on the CDR3 plus reference TRBV7-8 and TRBJ1-1, the full variable domain is GAGVSQSPRYKVAKRGQDVALRCDPISGHVSLFWYQQALGQGPEFLTYFQNEAQLDKSGLPSDRFFAERPEGSVSTLKIQRTQQEDSAVYLCASSQAAGNTEAFFGQGTRLTVV.

This clonotype was picked up many times. The chain combines TRBV20-1 with TRBJ2-7; perhaps TRBD2 as D (6 bases). Trimming removed 3 bases at V and 3 bases at J, with 12 bases between. Germline lookup yields CDR1 DFQATT and CDR2 SNEGSKA (reference sequence). This CDR3 spans 13 amino acids. The CDR3 bases are TGCAGTGCTAGGGCTAGCGATCTCTACGAGCAGTACTTC. Protein: CSARASDLYEQYF.

The V and J genes are TRBV19 and TRBJ1-2, with 7 bases identical to TRBD1. The junction had 7 bases not matched to a gene; V was cut back by 5 bases and J by 7 bases. The CDR3 spans 13 residues. Germline V gives CDR1 LNHDA, CDR2 SQIVND (reference sequence). CDR3 in DNA: TGTGCCAGTAGTGGACCAAACAGGGGTGGCTACACCTTC. Translating it yields CASSGPNRGGYTF.

The rearrangement uses TRBV19 and TRBJ1-4, with TRBD1 matching 7 bases. From germline, CDR1 is LNHDA and CDR2 SQIVND (reference sequence). The CDR3 totals 15 residues. The ends lost 10 bases at V and 0 bases at J; junction bases unmatched: 8. This CDR3 is CATSGQDATNEKLFF. CDR3 in DNA: TGTGCCACCAGTGGACAGGACGCAACTAATGAAAAACTGTTTTTT.

With respect to this clonotype: At one end, the junction sequence differs from germline, possibly due to a read error. This rearrangement joins TRBV7-2 to TRBJ2-5; tentatively, D is TRBD2 (5 bases). The J call may be mistaken, given a closer DNA end match to TRBJ2-7. The CDR3 sequence is 13 residues long. Germline CDR1 SGHTA, CDR2 FQGNSA. The CDR3 DNA sequence: TGCGCCAGCAGCCAAGTCCCGGACTCCGAGCAGTACTTC. It yields the protein CASSQVPDSEQYF.

Notes on this clonotype: A read error may account for a junction end that differs from germline. This chain links TRBV20-1 with TRBJ1-2; no reliable D call. The CDR3 totals 14 residues. CDR1 and CDR2 from the germline V gene are DFQATT and SNEGSKA (reference sequence). The CDR3 reads CSASQAGVGYCYTF. The CDR3 DNA sequence: TGCAGTGCTTCCCAAGCCGGGGTCGGCTATTGCTACACCTTC.

This clonotype showed up many times. The J gene is TRBJ2-5, the V gene TRBV5-1; TRBD1 agrees at 11 bases. The CDR3 extends over 15 amino acids. V shed 0 bases, J shed 5 bases, and the junction held 3 bases outside the gene matches. Germline V gene sequence: CDR1 SGHRS, CDR2 YFSETQ. The CDR3 is CASSLGTGGLETQYF. The CDR3 DNA reads as TGCGCCAGCAGCTTGGGGACAGGGGGCTTGGAGACCCAGTACTTC. The variable domain in full, with the rest retrieved from reference TRBV5-1 and TRBJ2-5, is KAGVTQTPRYLIKTRGQQVTLSCSPISGHRSVSWYQQTPGQGLQFLFEYFSETQRNKGNFPGRFSGRQFSNSRSEMNVSTLELGDSALYLCASSLGTGGLETQYFGPGTRLLVL.

Note on this clonotype: Mismatch with germline at one junction end may stem from a read error. The V and J genes are TRBV7-9 and TRBJ1-1; D is uncertain. CDR1 and CDR2 from the germline V gene are SEHNR and FQNEAQ (reference sequence). CDR3 length: 15 amino acids. CDR3 nucleotides: TGTGCCAGCAGCTCCCTCCTCGCGGCTCCTAATGAAGCTCTCTTT. The encoded protein is CASSSLLAAPNEALF.